This T cell receptor (beta chain) was profiled in a study of preoperative IRX-2 immunotherapy in early breast cancer. TCRdb's table, derived via immunoSEQ multiplex PCR, lists solely in-frame clones and lacks some. The sample carries around 25,000 clones, approximately 95% recorded once. Germline CDR1 reads SEHNR; CDR2 reads FQNEAQ (reference sequence). Trimming left V 1 base short and J 5 bases short, with 11 bases between. The CDR3 is 15 amino acids. The treatment denotes: preoperative locoregional IRX-2 cytokine immunotherapy. Samples came from a phase Ib trial of preoperative locoregional IRX-2 cytokine immunotherapy.

The V call is TRBV7-9, the J call TRBJ1-4; D is possibly TRBD1 (6 bases). The receptor was derived from a human donor with breast cancer. The material was tumor tissue, obtained after IRX-2 immunotherapy. The CDR3 sequence is CASSLVQGQNEKLFF. In DNA, the CDR3 is TGTGCCAGCAGCTTAGTCCAGGGGCAAAATGAAAAACTGTTTTTT.